This T cell receptor (beta chain) appears in the sequencing data of a study of T cell responses to AZD1222 COVID-19 vaccine (dated by TCRdb to 2020 to 2022). About the full investigation: AZD1222 recipients whose second dose came at about 4 weeks and those whose second dose came at about 12 weeks were combined into one group, since spike-specific TCR depth and breadth did not differ between the two schedules. Trial participants were enrolled by age into 18-55, 56-69 and 70-plus year subgroups, with roughly 160, 29 and 62 TCR-sequenced participants respectively. A total of 230 to 250 trial participants underwent TCR sequencing, of whom roughly 210 had received two doses of AZD1222 and some 25 had received two doses of the MenACWY control vaccine.

Worth noting for this clone: Its antigen is currently not known. Per-base quality was not reported, and no clone a single base away is much larger than it.

V gives up 5 bases and J gives up 0 bases, and the segment between their germline ends measures 17 bases. The CDR3 starts with the cysteine, ends with the phenylalanine, and has 17 residues. Solely the CDR3 DNA is kept, with 51 bases framed from the first base. CDR1 and CDR2 were assigned from the germline V gene as MDHEN and SYDVKM. The CDR3 regions of human TCRbeta chains were analyzed by immunosequencing. Per the original workflow: TCRs in the repertoires were compared against a reference library of SARS-CoV-2-specific TCRs that had been generated with the MIRA antigen-specificity platform. Breadth meant the fraction of unique TCRs that were SARS-CoV-2-associated, whereas depth meant the fraction of total T cells that were SARS-CoV-2-associated. Each spike-specific TCR was assigned to its reactive spike region and to a CD4 or CD8 class using the MIRA data. Log10-transformed breadth and depth values were compared by one-way ANOVA with Sidak's multiple comparisons tests. The table comes from immuneACCESS by way of TCRdb, which keeps in-frame sequences with V and J called. Part of the clones is missing from these tables; in studies checked, under half for an unresolved V gene and the rest for unknown reasons. D and trimming were read from the DNA, whereas the V and J calls and clone size are those reported in that table. This sample is represented by 90,000 to 130,000 clones; 86% of them were singletons. The top ten clonotypes cover roughly 3% of the sample.

The meaning of the sample's time point label: baseline before first vaccination. The vaccinee samples were drawn from two UK trials, COV001 and COV002, one of which was a single-blind randomized controlled phase 2/3 trial testing AZD1222 (ChAdOx1 nCoV-19) in healthy adults. For TCRbeta chain sequencing, PBMC samples were collected from trial participants at day 0 and at day 28 after the second dose. General findings and caveats noted by the study authors: Only five to seven AZD1222 recipients were SARS-CoV-2 seropositive at baseline, limiting conclusions about previously exposed vaccinees. The 56-69-year group was small, and its depth increase did not reach significance, likely because of low power. Most participants were white British and females outnumbered males, and the authors suggested that clonal diversity may have been underestimated. No day 14 peak-response samples were available, so repertoires were characterized only after the peak T cell response. After two AZD1222 doses, both the breadth and the depth of spike-specific TCRs were significantly higher than at day 0 and than in MenACWY recipients. Reportedly, almost half of the unique spike-specific TCRs recognized epitopes lying outside the regions that are mutated in the B.1.351 and B.1.1.7 variants. CD4 TCRs associated with the vaccine covered the entire spike protein, and the dominant responses were in regions 160-218 and 743-854.

The TCR originated in an adult in good health. The sample here was peripheral blood, taken on day 0 of AZD1222 vaccination. The V gene is TRBV28 and the J gene is TRBJ1-3; the D gene is perhaps TRBD1, from 5 matching bases. The CDR3 here reads CASSPSPGVSSGNTIYF. The nucleotide sequence is TGTGCCAGCAGTCCCTCCCCGGGGGTCAGCTCTGGAAACACCATATATTTT.